This T cell receptor (beta chain) comes out of a study of tumor-infiltrating lymphocytes in primary liver carcinoma. Study-level results: No more than about 8-24% of top clones could be seen in all five tumor regions.

CDR3 length: 16 residues. V lost 8 bases to trimming and J lost 2 bases, with 19 bases between them. Germline CDR1 reads SEHNR; CDR2 reads FQNEAQ (reference sequence). Unsorted bulk tissue of roughly 18-32 mg yielded co-extracted RNA and DNA. At sampling, these chronic HBV carriers had received no treatment. This clonotype has at least ten counts. Its specificity is unknown. cDNA specific to TCR beta was made from 450 to 650 ng of total RNA, with a constant-region primer employed for priming. Slightly modified ARM-PCR served as the procedure for the TCR beta libraries. These libraries came from three rounds of nested multiplex PCR. Amplification in the first two PCR rounds was performed using TRBV1-TRBV30 forward primers and a C-beta reverse primer for 9 to 11 cycles each. TCRdb redid the calling of the multiplex PCR reads with MiXCR, one entry per CDR3 protein. Of 100,000 to 150,000 distinct CDR3 sequences listed, 64% were seen once; the top ten hold about 8%.

The origin of this receptor is a woman aged 55-69 years with primary liver carcinoma and hepatitis B virus infection. The chain employs TRBV7-9 and TRBJ2-1; D unresolved. Sequenced input: liver tumor tissue from sampling region 3. Subset of the sample: tumor region T3, left-lateral pole. CDR3 coding DNA: TGTGCCAGCTCCGGGTTGAGTCTAGTCCCCTACAATGAGCAGTTCTTC. Translation gives CASSGLSLVPYNEQFF. Combining the CDR3 with reference TRBV7-9 and TRBJ2-1 gives the whole variable domain DTGVSQNPRHKITKRGQNVTFRCDPISEHNRLYWYRQTLGQGPEFLTYFQNEAQLEKSRLLSDRFSAERPKGSFSTLEIQRTEQGDSAMYLCASSGLSLVPYNEQFFGPGTRLTVL.